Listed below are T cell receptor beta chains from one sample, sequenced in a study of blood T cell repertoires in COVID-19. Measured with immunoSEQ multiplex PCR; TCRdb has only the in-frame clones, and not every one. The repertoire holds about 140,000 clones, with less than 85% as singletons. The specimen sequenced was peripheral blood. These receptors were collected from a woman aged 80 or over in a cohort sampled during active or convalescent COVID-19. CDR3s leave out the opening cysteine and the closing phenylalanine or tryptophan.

CDR3aa: ASSQDGIAGYEQF
v_gene: TRBV4-2

CDR3aa: AISETGGAGTDTQY
v_gene: TRBV10-3

CDR3aa: ASRGTDNSPLH
v_gene: TRBV5-1

CDR3aa: ASSQGGGGNQPQH
v_gene: TRBV3-1/TRBV3-2

CDR3aa: ASSQGGPDNEQF
v_gene: TRBV5-4

CDR3aa: ASSSWTSGGSGELF
v_gene: TRBV6-5

CDR3aa: ASSLGGTGNTIY
v_gene: TRBV5-1

CDR3aa: ASSRTANYGYT
v_gene: TRBV2

CDR3aa: ASSPGTGGETQY
v_gene: TRBV7-6

CDR3aa: ASSSGQKETQY
v_gene: TRBV19

CDR3aa: ASSLSLANVLT
v_gene: TRBV11-2

CDR3aa: ASTQAGDTEAF
v_gene: TRBV19

CDR3aa: ASRTDRGQETQY
v_gene: TRBV6-5

CDR3aa: ASYTGTGGAGETQY
v_gene: TRBV5-1

CDR3aa: ASSLTQEQPQH
v_gene: TRBV27

CDR3aa: ASSLPRETQY
v_gene: TRBV7-2

CDR3aa: SVGWQGKADTQY
v_gene: TRBV29-1

CDR3aa: ASSQAGLAGVTDTQY
v_gene: TRBV3-1/TRBV3-2

CDR3aa: AISEIQGGTEAF
v_gene: TRBV10-3

CDR3aa: ASSSYESQETQY
v_gene: TRBV5-6

CDR3aa: ASSLAPVSTDTQY
v_gene: TRBV5-1

CDR3aa: ASSEYIRTGELF
v_gene: TRBV25-1

CDR3aa: ASSAVRGMDTQY
v_gene: TRBV2

CDR3aa: ASSWGLNSGNTIY
v_gene: TRBV5-1

CDR3aa: ASSMGAGAYEQY
v_gene: TRBV19

CDR3aa: ASSAPRAGVGIGQY
v_gene: TRBV5-8

CDR3aa: ASSLRGGTDTQY
v_gene: TRBV28

CDR3aa: ASSPARGIGGNTIY
v_gene: TRBV7-8

CDR3aa: ASSQNGAAYNSPLH
v_gene: TRBV5-1

CDR3aa: ASAQGQGGNQPQH
v_gene: TRBV2

CDR3aa: ASSFGTSGNEQF
v_gene: TRBV27

CDR3aa: ASSLGFSGWYTEAF
v_gene: TRBV7-6

CDR3aa: ASSLDTATTEAF
v_gene: TRBV5-1

CDR3aa: ASSTGGRYEQY
v_gene: TRBV3-1/TRBV3-2

CDR3aa: ASSRLNTEAF
v_gene: TRBV2

CDR3aa: ASSRREGAYEQY
v_gene: TRBV5-1

CDR3aa: SVGRQMGTEAF
v_gene: TRBV29-1

CDR3aa: ASRPGLTYSGNTIY
v_gene: TRBV2

CDR3aa: ASSRIAGGLLSETQY
v_gene: TRBV7-9

CDR3aa: ASSFLGGANTGELF
v_gene: TRBV5-6

CDR3aa: ASSYFWGGDTQY
v_gene: TRBV6-2/TRBV6-3

CDR3aa: ASKSGDNLRSYEQY
v_gene: TRBV2

CDR3aa: AISPRGAGVTYNEQF
v_gene: TRBV27

CDR3aa: ASSPSAGQVGYT
v_gene: TRBV18

CDR3aa: ASSPEVAVGYGYT
v_gene: TRBV5-6

CDR3aa: ASSRLQGTYGYT
v_gene: TRBV4-1

CDR3aa: AWRYTGGYGGYT
v_gene: TRBV30

CDR3aa: ASTRRAAVSSYNEQF
v_gene: TRBV7-8

CDR3aa: ASSFMGGGNQPQH
v_gene: TRBV28

CDR3aa: ASSPSTGITGELF
v_gene: TRBV3-1/TRBV3-2

CDR3aa: ASSTPGGSANEKLF
v_gene: TRBV28

CDR3aa: SVEVTGIGNYGYT
v_gene: TRBV29-1

CDR3aa: ASSGRGTNTGELF
v_gene: TRBV2

CDR3aa: ASSQDATNPYEQY
v_gene: TRBV4-1

CDR3aa: AWITRGTYGYT
v_gene: TRBV30